This T cell receptor (beta chain) emerged from a study of T-cell reconstitution after alpha-beta-depleted transplantation in children. Findings of the study overall: It was reported that alpha-beta T cells came from several hundred expanded graft clones (about two months after transplant). The origin of high day-60 TCRbeta diversity in some patients lay in surviving recipient T cells and thymic progenitors. Counts and diversity of T cells one year after transplant came mostly from newly produced T cells.

The ends were cut back, 2 bases at V and 2 bases at J, with 9 bases in the middle. The germline V gene encodes CDR1 LGHDT and CDR2 YNNKEL (reference sequence). The CDR3 sequence is 14 residues long. As it was prepared, the TCRbeta library received unique molecular identifiers. Each CDR3 protein is one row after TCRdb ran MiXCR on the PCR reads. The table records more than 200,000 distinct CDR3 sequences, roughly 23% of them present only once. This clonotype was seen repeatedly, ten times or more. Its target is unknown. This clonotype originated in a girl aged 2 to 10 with Fanconi anemia, due to receive a stem cell transplant. The V and J genes are TRBV3-1 and TRBJ1-1; maybe TRBD1 (5 bases). This specimen consisted of PBMCs, obtained before TCRalphabeta/CD19-depleted stem cell transplant. In DNA, the CDR3 is TGTGCCAGCAGCCAAACAGGTGGCAACACTGAAGCTTTCTTT. Its translation: CASSQTGGNTEAFF.